This TCR beta chain originates from a study of identifying expanded T cells in peripheral blood. The repertoire was sequenced with immunoSEQ multiplex PCR; TCRdb's copy has only in-frame clones and lacks some. Of around 120,000 clones listed, approximately 80% are singletons. The CDR3 consists of 17 residues. Germline CDR1 reads LGHNT; CDR2 reads FRNRAP. V lost 6 bases and J lost 0; bases outside the gene matches: 11. The specimen was blood. This chain links TRBV12-5 with TRBJ1-2, with 9 bases aligning to TRBD1. The sequence was collected from a person aged 18 to 75 in good health. CDR3 DNA sequence: TGTGCTAGTGGCACCACCGGGACAGGGATTGCTAACTATGGCTACACCTTC. Translated, it gives CASGTTGTGIANYGYTF.